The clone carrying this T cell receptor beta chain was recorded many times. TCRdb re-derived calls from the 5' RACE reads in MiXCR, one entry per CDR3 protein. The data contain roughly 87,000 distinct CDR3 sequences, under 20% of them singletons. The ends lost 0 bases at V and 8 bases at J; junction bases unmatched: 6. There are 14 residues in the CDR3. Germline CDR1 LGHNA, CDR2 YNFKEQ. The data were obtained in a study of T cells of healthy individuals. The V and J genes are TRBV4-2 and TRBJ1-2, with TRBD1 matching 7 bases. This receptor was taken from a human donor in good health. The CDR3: CASSQELGQYGYTF. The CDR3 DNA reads TGTGCCAGCAGCCAAGAGCTGGGACAGTACGGCTACACCTTC.